The clone carrying this TCR beta chain was picked up many times. Its cognate antigen is unknown. Per germline, CDR1 SGHAT and CDR2 FQNNGV. Trimming took off 6 bases at V and 0 bases at J, with 12 bases between the two ends. The CDR3 is 14 amino acids. This entry comes from a study of blood T cells in healthy people across ages. Overall study: Researchers report that template switching captured about one barcoded beta molecule per two T cells. General observations from the study: The lack of PBMC sorting stopped any conclusive naive versus antigen-experienced comparison. The study found more naive CD4+ cells and higher diversity in long-lived than aged donors.

A sample-barcoded 5' primer and a J-beta primer mix were used in a second PCR of about 6 to 11 cycles. There were at least 3 million CDR3-containing paired-end reads obtained from each sample. TCRdb re-derived calls from the 5' RACE reads in MiXCR, one entry per CDR3 protein. The sample has some 800,000 distinct CDR3 sequences; 44% are singletons. What was sequenced was blood. The sequence came from a man aged 60-69 years in good health. The chain joins TRBV11-2 to TRBJ2-7; D remains ambiguous. The CDR3 DNA is TGTGCCAGCAGACGCACGTTAACCTCCTACGAGCAGTACTTC. It encodes CASRRTLTSYEQYF.